A selection of T cell receptor beta chains follows, all from one sample in a study of identical twins. Using its own MiXCR run on the 5' RACE reads, TCRdb lists one record per CDR3 protein. The repertoire holds 200,000 to 300,000 distinct CDR3 sequences, with roughly a tenth as singletons. The sample consisted of memory T cells sorted from blood. Receptor source: a man over 45 in good health. The CDR3 runs from the conserved cysteine through the conserved F or W. Each record gives: V gene, clone size, J gene, D gene, CDR3 DNA, CDR3 protein. The D gene is left open where the match is weak. The listing skips clone size in some rows; elsewhere it reads once, few, many or a size class.

TRBV29-1,few,TRBJ2-3,.,TGCAGCGCTATCATAGCAGATACGCAGTATTTT,CSAIIADTQYF
TRBV5-1,many,TRBJ2-3,TRBD1,TGCGCCAGCACAAACAGGGGTGGCTATGCAGATACGCAGTATTTT,CASTNRGGYADTQYF
TRBV4-1,many,TRBJ2-2,TRBD2,TGCGCCAGCAGCACGGGACTAGCGGGGGGTATTACCGGGGAGCTGTTTTTT,CASSTGLAGGITGELFF
TRBV28,few,TRBJ1-4,TRBD1,TGTGCCAGCAGGCGGGACAGCACAACTAATGAAAAACTGTTTTTT,CASRRDSTTNEKLFF
TRBV6-6,few,TRBJ1-1,.,TGTGCCAGCAGTTACTCATTTGAAGCTTTCTTT,CASSYSFEAFF
TRBV5-1,many,TRBJ2-1,TRBD1,TGCGCCAGCAGCTTGGCCGGGACAGGGGGCAATGAGCAGTTCTTC,CASSLAGTGGNEQFF
TRBV18,.,TRBJ2-3,.,TGTGCCAGCTCACCGGACAGTCATACGCAGTATTTT,CASSPDSHTQYF
TRBV12-3/TRBV12-4,.,TRBJ2-3,.,TGTGCCAGCAGAGAGGGGTGGACAGAAGATACGCAGTATTTT,CASREGWTEDTQYF
TRBV12-3/TRBV12-4,.,TRBJ2-1,TRBD2,TGTGCCAGCACCACGGGGGGACGTTTTGTGGCGGGACCATACAATGAGCAGTTCTTC,CASTTGGRFVAGPYNEQFF
TRBV18,many,TRBJ1-5,TRBD1,TGTGCCAGCTCACCCGATGGGACAGGCCGGCCCCAGCATTTT,CASSPDGTGRPQHF
TRBV5-1,many,TRBJ2-2,.,TGCGCCAGCAGCTTGGCGCACACCGGGGAGCTGTTTTTT,CASSLAHTGELFF
TRBV12-3/TRBV12-4,many,TRBJ2-3,TRBD2,TGTGCCAGCAGTTCCGGACTAGCCACAGATACGCAGTATTTT,CASSSGLATDTQYF
TRBV10-3,.,TRBJ2-2,TRBD2,TGTGCCATCAGTGAAGGTCTACTAGCGGGGGGCCCCGGCACCGGGGAGCTGTTTTTT,CAISEGLLAGGPGTGELFF
TRBV4-3,few,TRBJ2-7,.,TGCGCCAGCAGCCAAGAGACCGATTTCTACGAGCAGTACTTC,CASSQETDFYEQYF
TRBV13,.,TRBJ2-7,.,TGTGCCAGCAGCTTAAGAATGAGTGTATCCTACGAGCAGTACTTC,CASSLRMSVSYEQYF
TRBV6-2/TRBV6-3,.,TRBJ2-1,TRBD1,TGTGCCAGCAGTCCGGGACAGCTCTTCTACAATGAGCAGTTCTTC,CASSPGQLFYNEQFF
TRBV3-1,.,TRBJ2-5,.,TGTGCCAGCAGCCAAGATCCGGGCAGGCAAGAGACCCAGTACTTC,CASSQDPGRQETQYF
TRBV3-1,few,TRBJ2-7,TRBD2,TGTGCCAGCAGCCTGTGGACTAGCGGTGACGAGCAGTACTTC,CASSLWTSGDEQYF
TRBV27,many,TRBJ1-5,.,TGTGCCAGCTCCGGGTCGGGGGTCGGGCAGCCCCAGCATTTT,CASSGSGVGQPQHF
TRBV27,many,TRBJ2-2,.,TGTGCCAGCAGTGCATTGACTAGGGCCTCTTACGGGGAGCTGTTTTTT,CASSALTRASYGELFF
TRBV6-4,.,TRBJ2-1,.,TGTGCCAGCAGTGACTCCTCTGTTAATGAGCAGTTCTTC,CASSDSSVNEQFF
TRBV9,.,TRBJ2-2,.,TGTGCCAGCAGCTTTCTAGAGACCGGGGAGCTGTTTTTT,CASSFLETGELFF
TRBV12-3/TRBV12-4,many,TRBJ1-1,.,TGTGCCAGCAGTTTATTCAGCCAGGGCACTGAAGCTTTCTTT,CASSLFSQGTEAFF
TRBV4-1,.,TRBJ2-1,TRBD1,TGCGCCAGCAGCCAAGGGACAGGGGGCTTGGGTGAGCAGTTCTTC,CASSQGTGGLGEQFF
TRBV7-9,.,TRBJ2-1,.,TGTGCCAGCAGCTACGGACTTGCTTACAATGAGCAGTTCTTC,CASSYGLAYNEQFF
TRBV3-1,many,TRBJ2-2,TRBD1,TGTGCCAGCAGCCAGGCGACAGGGGGTACCGGGGAGCTGTTTTTT,CASSQATGGTGELFF
TRBV5-1,few,TRBJ2-6,TRBD1,TGCGCCAGCAGCCCGAGGGGACAGCAAATCTCTGGGGCCAACGTCCTGACTTTC,CASSPRGQQISGANVLTF
TRBV3-1,.,TRBJ2-3,.,TGTGCCAGCAGCCGCGACCCAACCAGCACAGATACGCAGTATTTT,CASSRDPTSTDTQYF
TRBV29-1,many,TRBJ2-5,.,TGCAGCGTTGAGTCAGCGGCGCGCCAAGAGACCCAGTACTTC,CSVESAARQETQYF
TRBV5-1,few,TRBJ1-1,TRBD1,TGCGCCAGCAGCTTAGGACAGGGGATGAACACTGAAGCTTTCTTT,CASSLGQGMNTEAFF
TRBV11-2,.,TRBJ2-7,.,TGTGCCAGCAGCCCCGGTTCGACTAGGACCTCCTACGAGCAGTACTTC,CASSPGSTRTSYEQYF
TRBV20-1,many,TRBJ2-1,.,TGCAGTGCTCCTGATTTCAGCACAGCTAATGAGCAGTTCTTC,CSAPDFSTANEQFF
TRBV6-5,many,TRBJ2-2,TRBD1,TGTGCCAGCAGTTACTCATCGTGGCGTCAGGGGGCGTCGGGGGAGCTGTTTTTT,CASSYSSWRQGASGELFF
TRBV3-1,.,TRBJ1-4,.,TGTGCCAGCAGCCAGGGGACGGCAGATGAAAAACTGTTTTTT,CASSQGTADEKLFF
TRBV20-1,few,TRBJ2-5,.,TGCAGTGCTAGATCCAGGGCTCAAGAGACCCAGTACTTC,CSARSRAQETQYF
TRBV4-3,many,TRBJ2-4,.,TGCGCCAGCAGCCAAGAAATCGCGGGCTCCAAAAACATTCAGTACTTC,CASSQEIAGSKNIQYF
TRBV15,.,TRBJ2-1,TRBD2,TGTGCCACCAGCAGTGGACTAGCGGGAGGGAGCTCCTACAATGAGCAGTTCTTC,CATSSGLAGGSSYNEQFF
TRBV5-1,.,TRBJ1-6,.,TGCGCCAGCAGCCAGGACGCAGAAATGGCTTCACCCCTCCACTTT,CASSQDAEMASPLHF
TRBV3-1,few,TRBJ1-2,.,TGTGCCAGCAGCCTAAACCCCGGGGGGGGAACTGTGGACACCTTC,CASSLNPGGGTVDTF
TRBV19,.,TRBJ2-1,TRBD1,TGTGCCAGTAGCGACAGGGACCTGACCTGGGATGAGCAGTTCTTC,CASSDRDLTWDEQFF
TRBV27,many,TRBJ2-3,TRBD2,TGTGCCAGCAGTCTAAAGCGGGGCTCAGATACGCAGTATTTT,CASSLKRGSDTQYF
TRBV15,.,TRBJ1-2,.,TGTGCCACCAGCAGAGCAGGCGGGGTGGAGACCTTC,CATSRAGGVETF
TRBV29-1,many,TRBJ2-5,.,TGCAGCGTAAATCAGGGGGGGTATCAGGAGACCCAGTACTTC,CSVNQGGYQETQYF
TRBV9,.,TRBJ2-7,TRBD2,TGTGCCAGCAGCTCCACTAGCGGGAGCTCCTACGAGCAGTACTTC,CASSSTSGSSYEQYF
TRBV18,many,TRBJ2-1,.,TGTGCCAGCTCGCGTGAGACGGGTGAGCAGTTCTTC,CASSRETGEQFF
TRBV7-9,many,TRBJ2-5,.,TGTGCCAGCAGCTTAATCGGGGCCCAAGAGACCCAGTACTTC,CASSLIGAQETQYF
TRBV18,many,TRBJ2-5,.,TGTGCCAGCTCACAGAACCAAGAGACCCAGTACTTC,CASSQNQETQYF
TRBV12-3/TRBV12-4,few,TRBJ1-2,TRBD1,TGTGCCAGCAGAGAGGGACAGGGGCCCTATGGCTACACCTTC,CASREGQGPYGYTF
TRBV7-9,.,TRBJ2-3,.,TGTGCCAGCAGCTTAAGTCTCGGCGGGGGCTACACAGATACGCAGTATTTT,CASSLSLGGGYTDTQYF
TRBV15,.,TRBJ1-2,.,TGTGCCACCAGCAGAGATCCTTCCCGAGTGGAGTATGGCTACACCTTC,CATSRDPSRVEYGYTF
TRBV28,.,TRBJ1-2,.,TGTGCCAGCAGTTTGTCGCCGGCGTATGGCTACACCTTC,CASSLSPAYGYTF
TRBV11-2,many,TRBJ2-5,TRBD1,TGTGCCAGCAGCCACGGGACAGGGGGATTTATGGAGACCCAGTACTTC,CASSHGTGGFMETQYF
TRBV10-3,many,TRBJ2-3,.,TGTGCCATCCGGTTAGGCGGTTCAGATACGCAGTATTTT,CAIRLGGSDTQYF
TRBV3-1,.,TRBJ2-7,.,TGTGCCAGCACCAAAGGGGCCAGCAGGGGCTACGAGCAGTACTTC,CASTKGASRGYEQYF